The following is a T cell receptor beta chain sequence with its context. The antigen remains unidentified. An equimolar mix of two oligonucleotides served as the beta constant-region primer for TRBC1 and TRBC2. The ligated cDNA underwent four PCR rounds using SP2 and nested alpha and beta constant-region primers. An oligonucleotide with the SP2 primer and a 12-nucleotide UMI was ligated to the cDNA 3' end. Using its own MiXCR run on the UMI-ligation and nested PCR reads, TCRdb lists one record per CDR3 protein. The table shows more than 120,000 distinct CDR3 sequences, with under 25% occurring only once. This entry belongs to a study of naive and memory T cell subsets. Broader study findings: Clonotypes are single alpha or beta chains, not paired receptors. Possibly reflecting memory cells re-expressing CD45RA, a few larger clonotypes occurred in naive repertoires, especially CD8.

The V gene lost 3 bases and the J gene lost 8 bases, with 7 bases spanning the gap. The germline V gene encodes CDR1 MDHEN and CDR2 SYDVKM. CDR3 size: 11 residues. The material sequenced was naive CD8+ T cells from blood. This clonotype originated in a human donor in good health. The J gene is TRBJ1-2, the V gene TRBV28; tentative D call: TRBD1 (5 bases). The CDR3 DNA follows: TGTGCCAGCAGTTTCTCAGGGGGCTACACCTTC. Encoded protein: CASSFSGGYTF.